These 24 T cell receptor beta chains came from one sample sequenced in a study of control samples from healthy donors and cancer patients. Generated by immunoSEQ multiplex PCR, the TCRdb table keeps only in-frame clones and is missing some. The sample shows 40,000 to 50,000 clones, nearly 95% of them seen only once. Sample: PBMCs. The source is a woman in her fifties or sixties with head and neck cancer.

V is TRBV4-1 and J is TRBJ2-1; TRBD2 matches at 7 bases. This CDR3 comprises 17 residues. Germline-derived CDR1 and CDR2 are MGHRA and YSYEKL. J lost 0 bases, V lost 2 bases, and 7 bases had no gene match. In DNA form, the CDR3 reads TGCGCCAGCAGCCAACTAAAGGGCGGGAGCTCCTACAATGAGCAGTTCTTC. Amino acids: CASSQLKGGSSYNEQFF.

V and J are TRBV11-2 and TRBJ1-2; D call uncertain. The V end lost 0 bases, the J end lost 8 bases, and 10 bases lay between the germline ends. The CDR3 is 13 amino acids. From germline, CDR1 is SGHAT and CDR2 FQNNGV. The CDR3 loop is CASSLDRTRGYTF. The CDR3 nucleotides read TGTGCCAGCAGCTTAGACAGGACTAGGGGCTACACCTTC.

The V and J genes are TRBV27 and TRBJ1-5, with D unresolved. Germline-derived CDR1 and CDR2 are MNHEY and SMNVEV (reference sequence). V shed 0 bases and J shed 1 base, with 7 bases lying between them. The length of the CDR3 is 15 residues. The CDR3, as DNA: TGTGCCAGCAGTTTATCGTACAGAAGCAATCAGCCCCAGCATTTT. It translates to CASSLSYRSNQPQHF.

V gene TRBV2 combines with J gene TRBJ1-2; D is unresolved. V gave up 2 bases and J gave up 2 bases, with 9 bases separating them. Germline values: CDR1 SNHLY, CDR2 FYNNEI. There are 14 residues in the CDR3. The chain's CDR3 is CASSEMAGNYGYTF. CDR3 DNA sequence: TGTGCCAGCAGTGAAATGGCGGGCAACTATGGCTACACCTTC.

The rearrangement links TRBV4-1 to TRBJ2-5, with 9 bases matching TRBD1. After removal of 1 base from V and 4 bases from J, the junction contained 4 bases not matched to a gene. The germline CDR1 and CDR2 sequences are MGHRA and YSYEKL. The CDR3 has 15 amino acids. CDR3 protein: CASSQGTGEAETQYF. In nucleotides, the CDR3 is TGCGCCAGCAGCCAAGGGACAGGGGAGGCAGAGACCCAGTACTTC.

V is TRBV6-6 and J is TRBJ1-5; the D is unclear. Deletions cut 2 bases from V and 6 bases from J, with 5 bases between. In germline, CDR1 is MNHNY, CDR2 SVGAGI (reference sequence). This CDR3 is built from 12 residues. The CDR3 bases are TGTGCCAGCAGTTACGCCACTCAGCCCCAGCATTTT. Translation gives CASSYATQPQHF.

This rearrangement joins TRBV3-1 (or the pseudogene TRBV3-2) to TRBJ1-2, with D possibly TRBD1 on 6 matching bases. This CDR3 is 14 amino acids long. V shed 2 bases and J shed 7 bases, with 14 bases lying between them. Germline-derived CDR1 and CDR2 are LGHDT and YNNKEL (reference sequence). CDR3 loop: CASSQKRGGPGYTF. For the CDR3, the DNA is TGTGCCAGCAGCCAAAAACGGGGGGGGCCTGGCTACACCTTC.

The V and J genes are TRBV7-2 and TRBJ1-1; D is uncertain. The germline CDR1 and CDR2 sequences are SGHTA and FQGNSA. This CDR3 region has 13 residues. Trimming pared 5 bases from V and 5 bases from J, leaving 12 bases between. The CDR3: CASSTFTETEAFF. In DNA, the CDR3 is TGTGCCAGCAGCACGTTTACGGAGACTGAAGCTTTCTTT.

The chain recombines TRBV30 with TRBJ1-2, with 9 bases aligning to TRBD1. The CDR3 contains 13 residues. The V segment lost 0 bases and the J segment 8 bases; nucleotides outside the gene matches: 4. Germline CDR1 and CDR2: GTSNPN and SVGIG (reference sequence). The CDR3 loop is CAWSVWDREGYTF. The CDR3 bases are TGTGCCTGGAGTGTATGGGACAGGGAAGGCTACACCTTC.

The chain links TRBV6-5 to TRBJ1-1; D unresolved. Trimming took 0 bases from V and 6 from J, leaving 11 bases between them. The CDR3 totals 14 residues. CDR1 MNHEY and CDR2 SVGAGI come from the germline V gene. The DNA of the CDR3 is TGTGCCAGCAGTTACTCAGGCATGCGGCCTGAAGCTTTCTTT. Its protein product is CASSYSGMRPEAFF.

The count of this clone is one. This chain joins TRBV28 and TRBJ2-5; D is unresolved. This CDR3 has 17 amino acids. The germline gives CDR1 MDHEN, CDR2 SYDVKM. V shed 3 bases and J shed 0 bases, with 17 bases lying between them. The CDR3 DNA is TGTGCCAGCAGTTTCCGGCTTAAAAACTCCTACCAAGAGACCCAGTACTTC. Translating it yields CASSFRLKNSYQETQYF.

CDR3: CASSDSQEYEQFF. The CDR3, as DNA: TGTGCCAGCAGCGACTCCCAGGAGTATGAGCAGTTCTTC. J is TRBJ2-1 and V is TRBV7-3; D not certain. The CDR3 length is 13 residues. V lost 5 bases to trimming and J lost 8 bases, with 13 bases between them. CDR1 and CDR2 from the germline V gene are SGHTA and FQGTGA.

The rearrangement uses TRBV4-1 and TRBJ2-3; D may be TRBD1 or TRBD2 (6 bases each). This CDR3 has 16 residues. Germline values: CDR1 MGHRA, CDR2 YSYEKL. The V end lost 0 bases, the J end lost 2 bases, and 12 bases lay between the germline ends. DNA of the CDR3: TGCGCCAGCAGCCAAGATAGCCCGGGGGCCACAGATACGCAGTATTTT. Its protein is CASSQDSPGATDTQYF.

The chain uses TRBV7-9 and TRBJ1-2; D might be TRBD1 (6 bases). Looked up from germline, CDR1 is SEHNR and CDR2 is FQNEAQ (reference sequence). The V end was cut by 3 bases, the J end by 5 bases, with 16 bases between. This CDR3 is 15 amino acids long. As DNA, the CDR3 is TGTGCCAGCAGCTTCCCTCAGGGGCGCCGATATGGCTACACCTTC. Its translation: CASSFPQGRRYGYTF.

The chain's CDR3 is CASSLDRRMGTDTQYF. CDR3 in DNA: TGCGCCAGCAGCTTGGACCGGCGAATGGGCACAGATACGCAGTATTTT. The chain joins TRBV5-1 to TRBJ2-3; D is ambiguous. Trimming shortened V by 0 bases and J by 1 base, and 12 bases separated the two germline ends. The germline V gene encodes CDR1 SGHRS and CDR2 YFSETQ. The CDR3 runs to 16 residues.

The chain is built from TRBV7-2 and TRBJ2-5; TRBD1 might be the D (5 bases). Germline V gives CDR1 SGHTA, CDR2 FQGNSA. The V end was cut by 5 bases, the J end by 1 base, with 11 bases between. This CDR3 comprises 14 residues. This CDR3 is CASSTRQPQETQYF. The CDR3 DNA follows: TGTGCCAGCAGCACTCGACAGCCCCAAGAGACCCAGTACTTC.

This clone has just one count. The rearrangement uses TRBV29-1 and TRBJ1-1, with 7 bases aligning to TRBD1. Germline CDR1 reads SQVTM; CDR2 reads ANQGSEA. The CDR3 sequence is 14 residues long. J was trimmed by 2 bases and V by 3 bases; bases with no gene match: 6. As DNA, the CDR3 is TGCAGCGTTGACCCGGGACAGTATAACACTGAAGCTTTCTTT. This translates into CSVDPGQYNTEAFF.

The chain has TRBV19 and TRBJ2-2, with TRBD2 matching 9 bases. This CDR3 region has 15 residues. V shed 4 bases and J 4 bases; nucleotides not matched to a gene: 4. Germline CDR1 LNHDA, CDR2 SQIVND (reference sequence). Here the CDR3 reads CASSTLAGVTGELFF. The CDR3 DNA reads as TGTGCCAGTAGTACCTTAGCGGGAGTCACCGGGGAGCTGTTTTTT.

The chain is built from TRBV27 and TRBJ2-3; 15 bases fit TRBD2. This CDR3 spans 17 amino acids. J gave up 7 bases and V 6 bases, and 11 bases lay outside the gene matches. The germline V gene encodes CDR1 MNHEY and CDR2 SMNVEV (reference sequence). The CDR3 protein is CASRGLAGGLQRNTQYF. CDR3 DNA: TGTGCCAGCAGAGGACTAGCGGGAGGGCTTCAAAGGAATACGCAGTATTTT.

V and J are TRBV7-7 and TRBJ1-2; tentatively, D is TRBD1 (5 bases). V was trimmed by 5 bases and J by 3 bases, leaving 25 bases between them. Germline V gene data show CDR1 as SSHAT and CDR2 as FNYEAQ (reference sequence). The CDR3 totals 18 residues. CDR3 sequence (DNA): TGTGCCAGCAGCCTGGTTGACCCCTGGGGGACGTATGACTATGGCTACACCTTC. It encodes CASSLVDPWGTYDYGYTF.

The V call is TRBV7-2, the J call TRBJ2-7; 10 nucleotides match TRBD2. V shed 0 bases, J shed 3 bases, and the junction held 2 bases outside the gene matches. This CDR3 has 15 residues. Germline CDR1 and CDR2: SGHTA and FQGNSA. The CDR3 is CASSLAGTSVYEQYF. DNA of the CDR3: TGTGCCAGCAGCTTAGCCGGGACTAGCGTCTACGAGCAGTACTTC.

This clone was observed once. The V and J genes are TRBV15 and TRBJ2-7, with TRBD1 identical over 10 bases. The V and J ends lost 0 bases and 4 bases, in that order; junction bases with no gene match: 3. From germline, CDR1 is LNHNV and CDR2 YYDKDF (reference sequence). This CDR3 contains 15 residues. This CDR3 is CATSRDRQGAYEQYF. CDR3 in DNA: TGTGCCACCAGCAGAGATAGACAGGGGGCTTACGAGCAGTACTTC.

The chain is built from TRBV5-1 and TRBJ2-1; TRBD1 agrees at 9 bases. Losses at the gene ends were 4 bases for V and 3 bases for J; bases not matched to a gene: 5. The CDR3 runs 15 residues. Germline V gene sequence: CDR1 SGHRS, CDR2 YFSETQ. The CDR3 DNA sequence: TGCGCCAGCAGCCGCGGGACAGGGAACTACAATGAGCAGTTCTTC. Translating gives CASSRGTGNYNEQFF.

The chain combines TRBV4-3 with TRBJ1-2; possibly TRBD1 for D (5 bases). V gave up 0 bases and J gave up 2 bases, with 10 bases separating them. Germline V CDR1 and CDR2: LGHNA, YSLEER. The CDR3 has 15 residues. The chain's CDR3 is CASSQDLGGNYGYTF. The CDR3 nucleotides are TGCGCCAGCAGCCAAGATCTGGGGGGAAACTATGGCTACACCTTC.